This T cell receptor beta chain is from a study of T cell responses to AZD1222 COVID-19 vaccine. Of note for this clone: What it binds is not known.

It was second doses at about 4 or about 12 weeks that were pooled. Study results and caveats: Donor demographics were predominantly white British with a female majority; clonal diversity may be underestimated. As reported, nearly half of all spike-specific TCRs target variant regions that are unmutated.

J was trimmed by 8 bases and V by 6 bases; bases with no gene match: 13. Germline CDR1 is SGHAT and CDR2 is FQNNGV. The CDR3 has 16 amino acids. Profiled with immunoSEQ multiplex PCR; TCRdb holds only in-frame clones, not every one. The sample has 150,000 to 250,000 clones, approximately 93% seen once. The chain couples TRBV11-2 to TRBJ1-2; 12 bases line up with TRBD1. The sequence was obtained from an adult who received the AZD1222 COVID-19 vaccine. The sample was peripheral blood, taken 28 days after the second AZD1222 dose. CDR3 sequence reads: CASSRTAGQGASGYTF. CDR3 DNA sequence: TGTGCCAGCAGTAGGACGGCGGGACAGGGGGCTAGCGGCTACACCTTC.